The rows below give T cell receptor beta chains drawn from one sample of a study of T-cell reconstitution after alpha-beta-depleted transplantation in children. Via MiXCR, TCRdb re-called the PCR reads, giving one row per CDR3 protein. The sample records 700,000 to 950,000 distinct CDR3 sequences, less than 20% being singletons. The sample consisted of PBMCs, mostly from graft donor cells, taken 360 days after TCRalphabeta/CD19-depleted stem cell transplant. The receptors shown here come from a male patient aged 10-17 years who had a stem cell transplant for acute lymphoblastic leukemia, so the T cells may come from the graft donor. The CDR3 runs from the conserved cysteine through the conserved F or W. A D gene is named only where the DNA matches it firmly. Where a row states a size, it is once, few, many or the class of an expanded clone; other rows omit it.

V	J	size	D	DNA	CDR3
TRBV4-1	TRBJ2-7	few	.	TGCGCCAGCAGCCAAGATTGGGCTTTCCCCATCTACGAGCAGTACTTC	CASSQDWAFPIYEQYF
TRBV7-9	TRBJ1-5	.	.	TGTGCCAGCACCTTTTATCAGCCCCAGCATTTT	CASTFYQPQHF
TRBV29-1	TRBJ2-2	few	.	TGCAGCGTAAGGGAGGGGGCGACCTCGAACACCGGGGAGCTGTTTTTT	CSVREGATSNTGELFF
TRBV3-1	TRBJ2-4	.	TRBD2	TGTGCCAGCAGCTCCTTGGGTAGCGGGAGCTTCGTGGCCAAAAACATTCAGTACTTC	CASSSLGSGSFVAKNIQYF
TRBV20-1	TRBJ2-7	few	TRBD2	TGCAGTGCTAGCGGTGGGGGGGCGGGAGGACAAACCTACGAGCAGTACTTC	CSASGGGAGGQTYEQYF
TRBV12-3/TRBV12-4	TRBJ2-1	.	.	TGTGCCAGCAGTCGATCGGGGACTTACAATGAGCAGTTCTTC	CASSRSGTYNEQFF
TRBV2	TRBJ2-2	.	.	TGTGCCAGCAGTGAAGAGCGCAGCCTATGGGGCGGGGAGCTGTTTTTT	CASSEERSLWGGELFF
TRBV20-1	TRBJ2-7	few	.	TGCAGTGCTAGAGTGGCCCCTCCCGAGCAGTACTTC	CSARVAPPEQYF
TRBV10-3	TRBJ2-1	many	.	TGTGCCATCAGTGAGTCGGAGGTCACTACCTTGGCGTTCTTC	CAISESEVTTLAFF
TRBV4-1	TRBJ1-5	.	.	TGCGCCAGCAGCCCCCTGAGTACGCGGCAGCCCCAGCATTTT	CASSPLSTRQPQHF
TRBV18	TRBJ2-5	.	TRBD2	TGTGCCAGCTCCTGGACTAGCGGGACTCAAGAGACCCAGTACTTC	CASSWTSGTQETQYF
TRBV28	TRBJ2-1	few	TRBD2	TGTGCCAGCAGCCCTAGCGGGAGGGCAACCTACAATGAGCAGTTCTTC	CASSPSGRATYNEQFF
TRBV9	TRBJ2-1	.	TRBD2	TGTGCCAGCAGCGTAGACCTACTAGCGGGAGGGCCCCACAATGAGCAGTTCTTC	CASSVDLLAGGPHNEQFF
TRBV7-3	TRBJ2-2	few	.	TGTGCCAGCAGCTCCCCAATGGACTTGAACACCGGGGAGCTGTTTTTT	CASSSPMDLNTGELFF
TRBV20-1	TRBJ2-7	once	TRBD1	TGCAGTACCCGGGACAGAGTAAGCACCTACGAGCAGTACTTC	CSTRDRVSTYEQYF
TRBV4-1	TRBJ2-5	few	.	TGCGCCAGCAGCCAAGATTCGCGGACCGCCCAACGAGAGACCCAGTACTTC	CASSQDSRTAQRETQYF
TRBV7-6	TRBJ2-3	few	.	TGTGCCAGCAGCCCCTCGTTGGATACGCAGTATTTT	CASSPSLDTQYF
TRBV29-1	TRBJ2-1	few	.	TGCAGCCCCGGGAGGCAGTTCTTC	CSPGRQFF
TRBV6-5	TRBJ2-7	many	.	TGTGCCAGCAGTTACTCGGCGGTGCAGTACTTC	CASSYSAVQYF
TRBV5-1	TRBJ2-7	many	TRBD1	TGCGCCAGCAGCTTGGTACAGGGGCAGTTCGAGCAGTACTTC	CASSLVQGQFEQYF
TRBV5-1	TRBJ2-2	.	.	TGCGCCAGCAGCCCGAGTCGAGTCGGACTAAGGAAGGCCGGGGAGCTGTTTTTT	CASSPSRVGLRKAGELFF
TRBV9	TRBJ2-2	.	.	TGTGCCAGCAGCGTAGGGGAGGTGACCGGGGAGCTGTTTTTT	CASSVGEVTGELFF
TRBV24-1	TRBJ2-2	.	.	TGTGCCACCTCCGAGGGTCGGAACACCGGGGAGCTGTTTTTT	CATSEGRNTGELFF
TRBV12-3/TRBV12-4	TRBJ2-5	few	TRBD1	TGTGCCAGCGGACACCGGGACAGCAGGGGAGAGACCCAGTACTTC	CASGHRDSRGETQYF
TRBV27	TRBJ2-7	many	.	TGTGCCAGCACTGCCGCCCCCGGCGCCGCGTACGAGCAGTACTTC	CASTAAPGAAYEQYF
TRBV5-1	TRBJ2-2	many	.	TGCGCCAGCAGCTTGGACAGAAGTACCGGGGAGCTGTTTTTT	CASSLDRSTGELFF
TRBV5-1	TRBJ2-5	.	.	TGCGCCAGCAGCTTGGGAGGGACTTCGCAAGAGACCCAGTACTTC	CASSLGGTSQETQYF
TRBV30	TRBJ2-1	few	.	TGTGCCTACAAATCCGGTCTAGCCTACAATGAGCAGTTCTTC	CAYKSGLAYNEQFF
TRBV20-1	TRBJ2-7	.	.	TGCAGTGCCGTAAGGTCGGGGAGGCTCGGTGAGCAGTACTTC	CSAVRSGRLGEQYF
TRBV24-1	TRBJ2-4	few	.	TGTGCCACCAGTGATGGGCTAGCCAAAAACATTCAGTACTTC	CATSDGLAKNIQYF
TRBV12-3/TRBV12-4	TRBJ1-5	many	TRBD1	TGTGCCAGCAGCGGGACAGGTGGCGGCAATCAGCCCCAGCATTTT	CASSGTGGGNQPQHF
TRBV20-1	TRBJ2-3	few	TRBD2	TGCAGTGCTAGTAAAACTAGCGGTCGACCAGATACGCAGTATTTT	CSASKTSGRPDTQYF
TRBV4-1	TRBJ2-3	.	TRBD2	TGCGCCAGCAGCCAAGATCGTCTCAGCGGGGTCCGGGATACGCAGTATTTT	CASSQDRLSGVRDTQYF
TRBV3-1	TRBJ2-7	few	.	TGTGCCAGCAGCCAATGGCGGGATTCGTCCGAGCAGTACTTC	CASSQWRDSSEQYF
TRBV5-1	TRBJ2-7	few	TRBD2	TGCGCCAGCAGCTTGAAGCTAGCGGGCCTCTACGAGCAGTACTTC	CASSLKLAGLYEQYF
TRBV12-3/TRBV12-4	TRBJ2-3	.	TRBD1	TGTGCCAGCAGTACTATCCGGGACAGGGCCTATCCTAGCACAGATACGCAGTATTTT	CASSTIRDRAYPSTDTQYF
TRBV7-8	TRBJ2-5	few	.	TGTGCCAGCAGCTTAGCACCCTCTATCCGGGAAGAGACCCAGTACTTC	CASSLAPSIREETQYF
TRBV4-1	TRBJ2-2	.	.	TGCGCCAGCAGCCGGGGACCGCACACCGGGGAGCTGTTTTTT	CASSRGPHTGELFF
TRBV29-1	TRBJ2-1	.	.	TGCAGCGTTGACCCACCCAGCTCCTACAATGAGCAGTTCTTC	CSVDPPSSYNEQFF
TRBV11-2	TRBJ2-5	.	.	TGTGCCAGCAGCTTAGGACCCAATAGGGAGACCCAGTACTTC	CASSLGPNRETQYF
TRBV2	TRBJ2-7	.	TRBD1	TGTGCCAGCAGCGAAACAGGGGGCGAAATATACGAGCAGTACTTC	CASSETGGEIYEQYF
TRBV21-1	TRBJ1-5	.	.	TGTGCCAGCAGCAAACCCCCAAGGGACATACTTTATAGCAATCAGCCCCAGCATTTT	CASSKPPRDILYSNQPQHF
TRBV9	TRBJ2-3	.	.	TGTGCCAGCAGCGTTCTCGCGGGGCAAACCACAGATACGCAGTATTTT	CASSVLAGQTTDTQYF
TRBV7-9	TRBJ1-1	few	.	TGTGCCAGCAGCTTAATACCGGGCCTTAATACTGAAGCTTTCTTT	CASSLIPGLNTEAFF
TRBV4-2	TRBJ2-1	few	.	TGTGCCAGCAGCCAAGACTATAGAAACAATGAGCAGTTCTTC	CASSQDYRNNEQFF
TRBV20-1	TRBJ2-3	.	.	TGCAGTGCTAGTGGAGCAGCATACACAGATACGCAGTATTTT	CSASGAAYTDTQYF
TRBV6-5	TRBJ1-4	.	.	TGTGCCAAGCGTTGGCCTAATGAAAAACTGTTTTTT	CAKRWPNEKLFF
TRBV5-1	TRBJ1-2	.	.	TGCGCCAGCAGCTTTGGCATTACAGGGGGCTACACCTTC	CASSFGITGGYTF
TRBV7-8	TRBJ1-2	few	.	TGTGCCAGCAGCCGCCGGGACCGAGGGCGCAGCTACACCTTC	CASSRRDRGRSYTF
TRBV12-3/TRBV12-4	TRBJ2-7	few	.	TGTGCCAGCAGTCCATACCCAGACTCCGTTTACGAGCAGTACTTC	CASSPYPDSVYEQYF
TRBV20-1	TRBJ2-7	.	TRBD2	TGCAGTGCTAGAGATAGGTCTAGCGGGCGCTACGAGCAGTACTTC	CSARDRSSGRYEQYF
TRBV12-3/TRBV12-4	TRBJ1-2	.	.	TGTGCCAGCAGTTTAGCCGTCGTAATGGGGAGATTGAGAGGCTACACCTTC	CASSLAVVMGRLRGYTF
TRBV29-1	TRBJ2-1	many	TRBD2	TGCAGCGCTGGACTAGCGGGGCCTTACAATGAGCAGTTCTTC	CSAGLAGPYNEQFF
TRBV5-4	TRBJ2-2	.	.	TGTGCCAGCACTGAGAAGCCGGCGGTGTTTTTT	CASTEKPAVFF
TRBV6-1	TRBJ2-5	many	.	TGTGCCAGCAGTCGCCGGGGTCGGGGAGAGACCCAGTACTTC	CASSRRGRGETQYF
TRBV29-1	TRBJ2-4	few	TRBD2	TGCAGCGTCCTGCTAAAGGGACTAGCGGGAGCTCTGGGGAACATTCAGTACTTC	CSVLLKGLAGALGNIQYF
TRBV5-1	TRBJ2-3	.	.	TGCGCCAGCAGCTTCATGGTTCTTGCCGCAGATACGCAGTATTTT	CASSFMVLAADTQYF
TRBV29-1	TRBJ1-1	few	.	TGCAGCGCGAACAGGGTATCGGCTTTCTTT	CSANRVSAFF
TRBV29-1	TRBJ1-3	few	TRBD1	TGCAGCGTTGCTCCTTGGGACAGCTCTGGAAACACCATATATTTT	CSVAPWDSSGNTIYF